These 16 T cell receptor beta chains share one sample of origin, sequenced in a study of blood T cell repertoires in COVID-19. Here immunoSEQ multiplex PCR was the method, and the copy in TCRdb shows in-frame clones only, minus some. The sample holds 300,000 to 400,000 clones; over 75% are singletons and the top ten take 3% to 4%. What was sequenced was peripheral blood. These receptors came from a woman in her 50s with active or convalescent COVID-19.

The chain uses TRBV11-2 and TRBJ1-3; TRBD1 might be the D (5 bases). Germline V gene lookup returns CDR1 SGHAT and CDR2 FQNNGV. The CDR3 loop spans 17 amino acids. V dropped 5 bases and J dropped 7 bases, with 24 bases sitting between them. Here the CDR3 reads CASSITGTISGRNTIYF. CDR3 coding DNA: TGTGCCAGCAGCATAACAGGTACTATCTCTGGAAGGAACACCATATATTTT. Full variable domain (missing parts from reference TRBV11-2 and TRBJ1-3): EAGVAQSPRYKIIEKRQSVAFWCNPISGHATLYWYQQILGQGPKLLIQFQNNGVVDDSQLPKDRFSAERLKGVDSTLKIQPAKLEDSAVYLCASSITGTISGRNTIYFGEGSWLTVV.

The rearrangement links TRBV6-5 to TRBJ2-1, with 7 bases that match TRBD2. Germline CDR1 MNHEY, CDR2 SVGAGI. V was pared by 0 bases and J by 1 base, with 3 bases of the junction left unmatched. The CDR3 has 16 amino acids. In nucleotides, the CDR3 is TGTGCCAGCAGTTACTCCGCTAGCGGATCCTACAATGAGCAGTTCTTC. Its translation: CASSYSASGSYNEQFF.

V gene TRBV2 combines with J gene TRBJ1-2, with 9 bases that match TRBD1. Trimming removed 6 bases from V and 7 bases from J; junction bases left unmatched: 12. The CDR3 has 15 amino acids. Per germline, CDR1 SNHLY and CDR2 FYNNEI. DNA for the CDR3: TGTGCCAGCAGCGGAAATCCGGGACAGGGTCGTGGCTACACCTTC. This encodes CASSGNPGQGRGYTF.

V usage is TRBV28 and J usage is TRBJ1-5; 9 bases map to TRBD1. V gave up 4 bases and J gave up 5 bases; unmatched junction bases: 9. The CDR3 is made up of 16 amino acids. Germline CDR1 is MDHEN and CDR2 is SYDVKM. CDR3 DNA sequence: TGTGCCAGCAGTTCTTGGACAGGGGCGACGCATCAGCCCCAGCATTTT. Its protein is CASSSWTGATHQPQHF.

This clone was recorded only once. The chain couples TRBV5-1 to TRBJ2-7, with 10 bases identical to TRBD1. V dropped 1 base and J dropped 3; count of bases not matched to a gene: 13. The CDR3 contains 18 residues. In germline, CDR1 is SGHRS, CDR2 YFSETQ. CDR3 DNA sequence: TGCGCCAGCAGCTTGCCCCGGGACAGGGGAATACCTCACTACGAGCAGTACTTC. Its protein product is CASSLPRDRGIPHYEQYF.

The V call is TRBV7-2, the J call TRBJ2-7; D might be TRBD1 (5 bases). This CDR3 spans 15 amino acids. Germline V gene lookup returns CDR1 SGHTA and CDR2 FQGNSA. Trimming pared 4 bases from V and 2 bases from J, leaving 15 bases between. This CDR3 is CASSSQGWLTYEQYF. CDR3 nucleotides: TGTGCCAGCAGCTCGCAGGGATGGTTGACCTACGAGCAGTACTTC. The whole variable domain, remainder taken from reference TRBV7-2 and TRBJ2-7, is GAGVSQSPSNKVTEKGKDVELRCDPISGHTALYWYRQSLGQGLEFLIYFQGNSAPDKSGLPSDRFSAERTGGSVSTLTIQRTQQEDSAVYLCASSSQGWLTYEQYFGPGTRLTVT.

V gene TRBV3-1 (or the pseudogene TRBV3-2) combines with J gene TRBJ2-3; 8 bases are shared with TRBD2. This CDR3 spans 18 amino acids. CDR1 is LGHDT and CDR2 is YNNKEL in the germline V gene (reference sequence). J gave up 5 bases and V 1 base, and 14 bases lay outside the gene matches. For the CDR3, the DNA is TGTGCCAGCAGCCAAGGGATCGGGATTAGCGGGATTTTAGATACGCAGTATTTT. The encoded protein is CASSQGIGISGILDTQYF.

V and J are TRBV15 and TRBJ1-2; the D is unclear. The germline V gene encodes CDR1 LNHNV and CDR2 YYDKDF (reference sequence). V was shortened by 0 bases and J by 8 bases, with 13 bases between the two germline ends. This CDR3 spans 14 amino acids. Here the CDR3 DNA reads TGTGCCACCAGCAGAGACCGGGAGGTTGAAGGCTACACCTTC. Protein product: CATSRDREVEGYTF.

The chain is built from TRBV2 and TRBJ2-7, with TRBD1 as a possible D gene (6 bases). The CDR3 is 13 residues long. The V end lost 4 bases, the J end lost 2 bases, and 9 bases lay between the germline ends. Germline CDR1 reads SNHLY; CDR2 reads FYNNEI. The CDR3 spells CASSAGATYEQYF. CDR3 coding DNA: TGTGCCAGCAGTGCAGGGGCAACCTACGAGCAGTACTTC.

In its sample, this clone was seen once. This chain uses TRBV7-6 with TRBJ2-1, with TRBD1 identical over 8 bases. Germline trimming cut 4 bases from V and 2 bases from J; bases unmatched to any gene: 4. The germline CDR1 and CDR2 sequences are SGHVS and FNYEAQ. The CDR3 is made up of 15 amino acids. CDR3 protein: CASSSRTGTYNEQFF. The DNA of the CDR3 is TGTGCCAGCAGCTCCAGGACAGGGACCTACAATGAGCAGTTCTTC.

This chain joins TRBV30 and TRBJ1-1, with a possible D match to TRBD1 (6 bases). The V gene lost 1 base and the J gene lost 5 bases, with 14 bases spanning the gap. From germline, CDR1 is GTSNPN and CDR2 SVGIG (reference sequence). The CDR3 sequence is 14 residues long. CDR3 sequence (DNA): TGTGCCTGGAGTGCGGGGCCCCAGGGGACTGAAGCTTTCTTT. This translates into CAWSAGPQGTEAFF. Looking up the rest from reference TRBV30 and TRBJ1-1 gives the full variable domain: SQTIHQWPATLVQPVGSPLSLECTVEGTSNPNLYWYRQAAGRGLQLLFYSVGIGQISSEVPQNLSASRPQDRQFILSSKKLLLSDSGFYLCAWSAGPQGTEAFFGQGTRLTVV.

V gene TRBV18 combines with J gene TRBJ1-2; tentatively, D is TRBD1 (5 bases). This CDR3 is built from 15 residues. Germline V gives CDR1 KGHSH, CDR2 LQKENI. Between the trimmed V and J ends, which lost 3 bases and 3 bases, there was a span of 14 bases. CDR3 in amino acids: CASSPTRAEYYGYTF. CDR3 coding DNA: TGTGCCAGCTCACCTACCAGGGCGGAATACTATGGCTACACCTTC.

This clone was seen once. CDR3 amino acids: CASSVSGTSTDTQYF. The CDR3 DNA reads as TGTGCCAGCAGCGTGAGCGGGACTAGCACAGATACGCAGTATTTT. The genes are TRBV9 and TRBJ2-3, with 7 bases fitting TRBD2. The germline V gene encodes CDR1 SGDLS and CDR2 YYNGEE. Germline trimming cut 2 bases from V and 0 bases from J; bases unmatched to any gene: 3. This CDR3 has 15 amino acids.

The CDR3 loop is CASSLGGTPPLHF. In nucleotides, the CDR3 is TGTGCCAGCAGCTTAGGAGGTACCCCACCCCTCCACTTT. The chain uses TRBV7-9 and TRBJ1-6; D not resolved. V lost 1 base to trimming and J lost 11 bases, with 9 bases between them. The CDR3 contains 13 residues. CDR1 and CDR2 (germline): SEHNR, FQNEAQ (reference sequence).

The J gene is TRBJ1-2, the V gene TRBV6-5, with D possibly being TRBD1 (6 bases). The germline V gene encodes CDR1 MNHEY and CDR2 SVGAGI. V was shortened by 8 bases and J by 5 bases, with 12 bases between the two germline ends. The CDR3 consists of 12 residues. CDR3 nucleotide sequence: TGTGCCAGCGGGGGGGGCGGGTATGGCTACACCTTC. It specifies CASGGGGYGYTF.

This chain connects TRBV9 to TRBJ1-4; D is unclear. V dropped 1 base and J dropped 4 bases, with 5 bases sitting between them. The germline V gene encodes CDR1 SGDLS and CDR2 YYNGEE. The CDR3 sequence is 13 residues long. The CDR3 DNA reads TGTGCCAGCAGCGTACGGGATAATGAAAAACTGTTTTTT. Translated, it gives CASSVRDNEKLFF.